This T cell receptor beta chain emerged from a study of blood T cell repertoires in COVID-19. Assay: immunoSEQ multiplex PCR; the TCRdb copy retains only in-frame clones and omits some. The repertoire holds 200,000 to 250,000 clones, with around 88% as singletons. Trimming at V came to 5 bases and at J to 6 bases, leaving 2 bases not matched to a gene. The CDR3 runs 14 residues. Germline CDR1 is SGHVS and CDR2 is FQNEAQ. The chain combines TRBV7-8 with TRBJ2-1; 12 nucleotides match TRBD2. Sequencing was carried out using peripheral blood. The TCR was taken from a man aged 18 to 30 with active or convalescent COVID-19. In DNA form, the CDR3 reads TGTGCCAGCAGCAAGGGACTAGCGGGCAATGAGCAGTTCTTC. It codes for CASSKGLAGNEQFF. The full variable domain, its missing parts supplied by reference TRBV7-8 and TRBJ2-1, is GAGVSQSPRYKVAKRGQDVALRCDPISGHVSLFWYQQALGQGPEFLTYFQNEAQLDKSGLPSDRFFAERPEGSVSTLKIQRTQQEDSAVYLCASSKGLAGNEQFFGPGTRLTVL.